The clone carrying this TCR beta chain was picked up a small number of times. The antigen is undetermined. Isolating CD4+ T cells followed roughly ten days of culture. No vaccinee had earlier SARS-CoV-2 infection, and nucleocapsid antibodies were negative. The data stem from a study of vaccination effects on CD4 cells after COVID-19. General observations from the study: In the study, convalescent patients were few, and early post-infection timepoints were absent.

Generated by immunoSEQ multiplex PCR, the TCRdb table keeps only in-frame clones and is missing some. The table includes roughly 34,000 clones, around three quarters detected once. The specimen was CD4+ T cells from PBMCs cultured without peptide, collected before COVID-19 vaccination. This TCR came from a human donor who received a COVID-19 vaccine.

CDR3 coding DNA: TGTGCCAGCTCACCACAGTTTAATGAAGCTAACTATGGCTACACCTTC. It yields the protein CASSPQFNEANYGYTF. V usage is TRBV18 and J usage is TRBJ1-2, with D uncertain. Germline V gene sequence: CDR1 KGHSH, CDR2 LQKENI. V was trimmed by 1 base and J by 0 bases, leaving 12 bases between them. This CDR3 comprises 16 residues. The entire variable domain, with the rest obtained from reference TRBV18 and TRBJ1-2, is as follows: NAGVMQNPRHLVRRRGQEARLRCSPMKGHSHVYWYRQLPEEGLKFMVYLQKENIIDESGMPKERFSAEFPKEGPSILRIQQVVRGDSAAYFCASSPQFNEANYGYTFGSGTRLTVV.